This T cell receptor (beta chain) was captured in a study of T-cell memory formation after mild COVID-19. This clonotype occurred many times. Antigen specificity is unknown. Study-wide points: There was no confirmation that second-wave clones peaking on day 37 were SARS-CoV-2 specific.

Via MiXCR, TCRdb re-called the 5' RACE reads, giving one row per CDR3 protein. The sample carries fewer than 400,000 distinct CDR3 sequences, over 10% recorded once. Trimming took 5 bases from V and 5 from J; bases not matched to a gene: 7. Per the germline V gene, CDR1 is MNHEY and CDR2 is SVGAGI. This CDR3 has 15 amino acids. Sequencing used PBMCs or a T cell subset sorted from them (not recorded which). The origin of this receptor is a man younger than 35 who had mild COVID-19 (a few samples of this study predate the infection). Cell type and time point are not known. The chain links TRBV6-5 to TRBJ2-2; 8 nucleotides agree with TRBD1. Here the CDR3 DNA reads TGTGCCAGCAGTCGGACAGGGAGTTCGACCGGGGAGCTGTTTTTT. Residues: CASSRTGSSTGELFF.